A single sample gave rise to the 24 T cell receptor beta chains below, sequenced in a study of spatial heterogeneity in lung cancer. Study results and caveats: Expanded intratumoral alpha and beta TCR counts tracked tumor mutation counts.

What these receptors recognize is not known. Each CDR3 protein is one row after TCRdb ran MiXCR on the 5' RACE reads. The data contain 15,000 or so distinct CDR3 sequences, over 3.5% of them singletons. Stated time point: sample taken at primary tumor resection. Sequencing was performed on lung tumor tissue, taken at surgery. These receptors were obtained from a female donor with early-stage non-small cell lung cancer.

This clonotype was detected ten times or more. This rearrangement joins TRBV4-3 to TRBJ1-2; 7 bases are shared with TRBD1. Germline-derived CDR1 and CDR2 are LGHNA and YSLEER. V gave up 0 bases and J gave up 0 bases; unmatched junction bases: 4. The CDR3 extends over 16 amino acids. The DNA for the CDR3 is TGCGCCAGCAGCCAAGACAGGGGGGCGACTAACTATGGCTACACCTTC. Residues: CASSQDRGATNYGYTF.

This clonotype was counted ten times or more. V and J are TRBV18 and TRBJ2-7, with D perhaps TRBD1 (5 bases). CDR3 length: 14 residues. The ends were cut back, 3 bases at V and 3 bases at J, with 12 bases in the middle. Germline lookup yields CDR1 KGHSH and CDR2 LQKENI. The CDR3 region is CASSPGSGRYEQYF. In DNA form, the CDR3 reads TGTGCCAGCTCACCGGGGTCAGGGCGCTACGAGCAGTACTTC.

This clonotype was seen many times. The chain has TRBV29-1 and TRBJ2-5; a weak D match, TRBD1 (6 bases). Between the trimmed V and J ends, which lost 5 bases and 4 bases, there was a span of 17 bases. CDR3 length equals 14 residues. CDR1 and CDR2 from the germline V gene are SQVTM and ANQGSEA. DNA of the CDR3: TGCAGCGTTATCTTGTGGCAGGGGACAGAGACCCAGTACTTC. Amino acid sequence: CSVILWQGTETQYF.

This clonotype appeared many times. The J gene is TRBJ2-3, the V gene TRBV6-5; D is perhaps TRBD1 or TRBD2 (5 bases each). The V gene lost 10 bases and the J gene lost 6 bases, with 17 bases spanning the gap. Germline CDR1 MNHEY, CDR2 SVGAGI. The length of the CDR3 is 13 residues. For the CDR3, the DNA is TGTGCCACATCCAGGGACGCCGAGGATACGCAGTATTTT. It specifies CATSRDAEDTQYF.

Concerning this clonotype itself: This may be a read error: a much more frequent sequence differs by one nucleotide. V and J are TRBV28 and TRBJ1-6; 9 positions agree with TRBD1. The CDR3 extends over 14 amino acids. CDR1 MDHEN and CDR2 SYDVKM come from the germline V gene. CDR3 region: CASIQMTGGSPFHF. DNA for the CDR3: TGTGCCAGCATCCAGATGACAGGGGGATCACCCTTCCACTTT.

This clonotype is medium-sized within its sample. The chain uses TRBV29-1 and TRBJ2-7, with a possible D match to TRBD2 (6 bases). V shed 5 bases and J shed 0 bases, with 11 bases lying between them. This CDR3 comprises 13 residues. Germline lookup yields CDR1 SQVTM and CDR2 ANQGSEA. CDR3 region: CSVRDLGSYEQYF. The CDR3 nucleotides read TGCAGCGTTCGGGACTTAGGCTCCTACGAGCAGTACTTC.

This clonotype showed up just a few times. The chain employs TRBV5-4 and TRBJ2-5; D may be TRBD1 (6 bases). The ends were cut back, 4 bases at V and 2 bases at J, with 18 bases in the middle. CDR1 SGHNT and CDR2 YYREEE come from the germline V gene (reference sequence). This CDR3 has 16 residues. The CDR3 coding sequence is TGTGCCAGCAGCACTGACAGGATTAGAACACAAGAGACCCAGTACTTC. It codes for CASSTDRIRTQETQYF.

The rearrangement uses TRBV7-2 and TRBJ2-7, with unresolved D. With 5 bases removed from V and 6 bases from J, the gap between germline ends came to 14 bases. The CDR3 consists of 13 residues. Germline-derived CDR1 and CDR2 are SGHTA and FQGNSA. The CDR3 bases are TGTGCCAGCAGCATTGCCATGGGATTCGAGCAGTACTTC. It yields the protein CASSIAMGFEQYF.

In this sample, this clonotype turned up many times. V usage is TRBV5-4 and J usage is TRBJ2-5, with 11 nucleotides matching TRBD2. The CDR3 is 17 residues long. Trimming cost V 2 bases and J 4 bases; bases outside gene matches: 10. The germline CDR1 and CDR2 sequences are SGHNT and YYREEE (reference sequence). This chain's CDR3 is CASSFRGSGGAGETQYF. In nucleotides, the CDR3 is TGTGCCAGCAGCTTTCGAGGTAGCGGGGGGGCCGGAGAGACCCAGTACTTC.

This clonotype has a count of ten or more. The rearrangement joins TRBV20-1 to TRBJ1-4; D not certain. The CDR3 has 15 amino acids. Trimming stripped 0 bases from V and 3 bases from J, with 11 bases between. Germline V gene sequence: CDR1 DFQATT, CDR2 SNEGSKA (reference sequence). The CDR3 sequence is CSARDGAKANEKLFF. CDR3 coding DNA: TGCAGTGCTAGAGATGGAGCCAAGGCTAATGAAAAACTGTTTTTT.

This clonotype was seen many times. The CDR3 spells CSVRPGTDHNYGYTF. The CDR3 coding sequence is TGCAGCGTACGCCCCGGGACGGACCATAACTATGGCTACACCTTC. V usage is TRBV29-1 and J usage is TRBJ1-2, with a tentative D call TRBD1 (5 bases). Deletions cut 6 bases from V and 1 base from J, with 18 bases between. CDR1 and CDR2 from the germline V gene are SQVTM and ANQGSEA. The CDR3 contains 15 residues. Looking up the rest from reference TRBV29-1 and TRBJ1-2 gives the full variable domain: SAVISQKPSRDICQRGTSLTIQCQVDSQVTMMFWYRQQPGQSLTLIATANQGSEATYESGFVIDKFPISRPNLTFSTLTVSNMSPEDSSIYLCSVRPGTDHNYGYTFGSGTRLTVV.

This clonotype has a count of ten or more. The rearrangement links TRBV6-1 to TRBJ1-3; 12 bases match TRBD1. The CDR3 runs to 16 residues. V shed 10 bases, J shed 1 base, and the junction held 8 bases outside the gene matches. From germline, CDR1 is MNHNS and CDR2 SASEGT. The CDR3 DNA sequence: TGTGCCACCTCTCGGGACAGGGGGCTTTCTGGAAACACCATATATTTT. Amino acids: CATSRDRGLSGNTIYF.

This clonotype was counted at least ten times. J is TRBJ1-1 and V is TRBV5-4; D unresolved. This CDR3 has 14 amino acids. V was pared by 2 bases and J by 1 base, with 9 bases between. Germline V gene sequence: CDR1 SGHNT, CDR2 YYREEE (reference sequence). For the CDR3, the DNA is TGTGCCAGCAGCTTAGGACGGGCGAACACTGAAGCTTTCTTT. Protein: CASSLGRANTEAFF. Supplemented by reference TRBV5-4 and TRBJ1-1, the full variable domain reads ETGVTQSPTHLIKTRGQQVTLRCSSQSGHNTVSWYQQALGQGPQFIFQYYREEENGRGNFPPRFSGLQFPNYSSELNVNALELDDSALYLCASSLGRANTEAFFGQGTRLTVV.

This clonotype was seen more than once but under ten times. The rearrangement uses TRBV25-1 and TRBJ1-5, with D unresolved. With 1 base removed from V and 4 bases from J, the gap between germline ends came to 8 bases. CDR1 and CDR2 from the germline V gene are MGHDK and SYGVNS. The CDR3 has 14 amino acids. The chain's CDR3 is CASSEWSANQPQHF. CDR3 coding DNA: TGTGCCAGCAGTGAATGGTCCGCTAATCAGCCCCAGCATTTT.

This clonotype was observed a handful of times. The chain is built from TRBV5-1 and TRBJ1-4, with 7 nucleotides matching TRBD1. CDR1 and CDR2 (germline): SGHRS, YFSETQ. This CDR3 contains 16 residues. The junction had 13 bases not matched to a gene; V was cut back by 4 bases and J by 7 bases. DNA for the CDR3: TGCGCCAGCAGCAGTGGGACGGACCACAGGGGTGAAAAACTGTTTTTT. This translates into CASSSGTDHRGEKLFF.

V and J are TRBV7-9 and TRBJ1-4; D is ambiguous. Between the trimmed V and J ends, which lost 6 bases and 5 bases, there was a span of 13 bases. Germline loops: CDR1 SEHNR, CDR2 FQNEAQ (reference sequence). This CDR3 has 14 residues. Written as DNA, the CDR3 is TGTGCCAGCAGATCCGACACACTGAATGAAAAACTGTTTTTT. Translated, it gives CASRSDTLNEKLFF. Filled out from reference TRBV7-9 and TRBJ1-4, the complete variable domain reads DTGVSQNPRHKITKRGQNVTFRCDPISEHNRLYWYRQTLGQGPEFLTYFQNEAQLEKSRLLSDRFSAERPKGSFSTLEIQRTEQGDSAMYLCASRSDTLNEKLFFGSGTQLSVL.

This clonotype was seen more than once but under ten times. This rearrangement joins TRBV29-1 to TRBJ1-3, with 7 bases lining up with TRBD1. There are 15 residues in the CDR3. Per the germline V gene, CDR1 is SQVTM and CDR2 is ANQGSEA. Trimming removed 7 bases from V and 2 bases from J; junction bases left unmatched: 11. The DNA for the CDR3 is TGCAGCGCCAAAAGCCGGCAGGGGGCTGGAAACACCATATATTTT. As protein: CSAKSRQGAGNTIYF. The variable domain in full, completed from reference TRBV29-1 and TRBJ1-3, reads SAVISQKPSRDICQRGTSLTIQCQVDSQVTMMFWYRQQPGQSLTLIATANQGSEATYESGFVIDKFPISRPNLTFSTLTVSNMSPEDSSIYLCSAKSRQGAGNTIYFGEGSWLTVV.

This clonotype was observed many times. The J gene is TRBJ2-7, the V gene TRBV7-6; unclear D gene. Trimming left V 5 bases short and J 3 bases short, with 11 bases between. The CDR3 spans 13 residues. Germline V CDR1 and CDR2: SGHVS, FNYEAQ. The CDR3 coding sequence is TGTGCCAGCAGCCTGAACCGGTACTACGAGCAGTACTTC. Its translation: CASSLNRYYEQYF.

This clonotype was detected many times. This chain uses TRBV6-2 or TRBV6-3 with TRBJ1-2, with 9 bases matching TRBD1. V shed 5 bases, J shed 2 bases, and the junction held 3 bases outside the gene matches. The germline V gene has CDR1 MNHEY and CDR2 SVGEGT. The CDR3 has 14 residues. Here the CDR3 reads CASSGGQGNYGYTF. The DNA for the CDR3 is TGTGCCAGCAGTGGCGGACAGGGGAACTATGGCTACACCTTC.

The CDR3 DNA reads as TGCAGCGTTGAAGGTGGGGCGGGGCCCGCCGGGGAGCTGTTTTTT. Translated: CSVEGGAGPAGELFF. The rearrangement links TRBV29-1 to TRBJ2-2; possibly TRBD2 for D (6 bases). Germline CDR1 SQVTM, CDR2 ANQGSEA. The CDR3 covers 15 residues. The V and J ends lost 1 base and 6 bases respectively, with 15 bases between them.

This clonotype was recorded many times. The chain carries TRBV20-1 and TRBJ2-7, with D possibly being TRBD2 (8 bases). V was pared by 2 bases and J by 2 bases, with 19 bases between. The germline V gene has CDR1 DFQATT and CDR2 SNEGSKA (reference sequence). The CDR3 length is 16 residues. CDR3 DNA sequence: TGCAGTGCTAGACCCCCCACGGGAGGGACAGCCTACGAGCAGTACTTC. Residues: CSARPPTGGTAYEQYF.

In this sample, this clonotype turned up many times. This chain connects TRBV3-1 to TRBJ2-5; no definite D call. Germline V CDR1 and CDR2: LGHDT, YNNKEL (reference sequence). The CDR3 is 15 residues long. The ends were cut back, 2 bases at V and 7 bases at J, with 17 bases in the middle. The CDR3 coding sequence is TGTGCCAGCAGCCAACTACTGGACGCCCGCTCGACCCAGTACTTC. Translated, it gives CASSQLLDARSTQYF.

This clonotype was counted ten times or more. The chain couples TRBV7-8 to TRBJ2-2; D unclear. CDR3 length: 17 amino acids. The germline CDR1 and CDR2 sequences are SGHVS and FQNEAQ. The ends were cut back, 1 base at V and 2 bases at J, with 14 bases in the middle. CDR3 DNA: TGTGCCAGCAGCTTAGGGCTAGGCGGAGTCAACACCGGGGAGCTGTTTTTT. Translation gives CASSLGLGGVNTGELFF. The full variable domain, in which reference TRBV7-8 and TRBJ2-2 provide the parts outside the CDR3, is GAGVSQSPRYKVAKRGQDVALRCDPISGHVSLFWYQQALGQGPEFLTYFQNEAQLDKSGLPSDRFFAERPEGSVSTLKIQRTQQEDSAVYLCASSLGLGGVNTGELFFGEGSRLTVL.

This clonotype was found many times. This chain connects TRBV5-8 to TRBJ2-7; possibly TRBD1 for D (6 bases). This CDR3 has 14 residues. Trimming removed 4 bases at V and 2 bases at J, with 13 bases between. CDR1 is SGHTS, CDR2 YDEGEE, per germline. The CDR3 nucleotides read TGTGCCAGCAGCCAGTCGGGACACACCTACGAGCAGTACTTC. This encodes CASSQSGHTYEQYF.